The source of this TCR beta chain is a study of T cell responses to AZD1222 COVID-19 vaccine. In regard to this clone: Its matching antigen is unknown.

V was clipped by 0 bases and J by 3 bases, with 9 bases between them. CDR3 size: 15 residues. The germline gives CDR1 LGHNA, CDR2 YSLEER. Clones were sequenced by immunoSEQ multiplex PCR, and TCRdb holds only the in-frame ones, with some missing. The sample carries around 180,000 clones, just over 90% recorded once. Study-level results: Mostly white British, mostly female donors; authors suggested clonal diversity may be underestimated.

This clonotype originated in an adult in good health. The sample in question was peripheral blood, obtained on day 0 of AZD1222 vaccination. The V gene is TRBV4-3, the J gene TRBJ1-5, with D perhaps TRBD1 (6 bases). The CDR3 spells CASSQEQGYNQPQHF. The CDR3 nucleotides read TGCGCCAGCAGCCAAGAACAGGGATACAATCAGCCCCAGCATTTT.